The 24 T cell receptor beta chains listed next were all sequenced from one sample in a study of lymphopenia after photon versus proton radiotherapy. The data were produced by immunoSEQ multiplex PCR, yet TCRdb's version contains in-frame clones alone and is incomplete. The sample shows 25,000 to 30,000 clones, roughly 86% of them seen only once. The sequenced sample was peripheral blood, obtained from a patient treated with proton-based radiotherapy. All receptors derive from a woman aged 55-69 years with cholangiocarcinoma. Some clones in this sample may be carry-over from other donors' samples.

V and J are TRBV5-1 and TRBJ1-1; 7 bases match TRBD1. The CDR3 has 13 residues. CDR1 is SGHRS, CDR2 YFSETQ, per germline. With V trimmed by 0 bases and J by 6 bases, 2 bases remained unmatched. The CDR3 sequence: CASSLDTGAEAFF. The CDR3 bases are TGCGCCAGCAGCTTGGACACAGGGGCTGAAGCTTTCTTT.

V usage is TRBV13 and J usage is TRBJ2-1; D unresolved. Trimming cost V 2 bases and J 9 bases, with 11 bases left between them. Germline V CDR1 and CDR2: PRHDT, FYEKMQ (reference sequence). This CDR3 has 13 amino acids. CDR3: CASSLTVSFEQFF. The CDR3 coding sequence is TGTGCCAGCAGCTTAACAGTTAGCTTTGAGCAGTTCTTC.

The rearrangement links TRBV6-5 to TRBJ2-3; TRBD2 matches 10 bases. The V and J ends lost 5 bases and 3 bases, in that order; junction bases with no gene match: 2. This CDR3 is built from 14 residues. Germline CDR1 reads MNHEY; CDR2 reads SVGAGI. CDR3 sequence reads: CASSLAGVTDTQYF. The DNA of the CDR3 is TGTGCCAGCAGTCTAGCGGGGGTAACAGATACGCAGTATTTT.

The chain couples TRBV20-1 to TRBJ1-3; no definite D call. CDR1 and CDR2 from the germline V gene are DFQATT and SNEGSKA (reference sequence). The V end was cut by 6 bases, the J end by 5 bases, with 8 bases between. This CDR3 contains 11 residues. CDR3 sequence: CSALIRNTIYF. The DNA for the CDR3 is TGCAGTGCCCTAATAAGAAACACCATATATTTT.

Judged by abundance, this clone is medium-sized. V usage is TRBV29-1 and J usage is TRBJ1-1, with 10 bases matching TRBD1. Trimming took 5 bases from V and 1 from J; bases not matched to a gene: 1. Germline assignment: CDR1 SQVTM and CDR2 ANQGSEA. The CDR3 is made up of 13 amino acids. The CDR3 nucleotides read TGCAGCGTTAGGACAGGGGGGAACACTGAAGCTTTCTTT. The encoded protein is CSVRTGGNTEAFF.

This clone was found once. This rearrangement joins TRBV11-2 to TRBJ1-2; tentatively, D is TRBD1 (6 bases). Germline CDR1 SGHAT, CDR2 FQNNGV. The CDR3 sequence is 14 residues long. Trimming removed 0 bases from V and 8 bases from J, with 13 bases in between. This chain's CDR3 is CASSLDITGPGYTF. CDR3 sequence (DNA): TGTGCCAGCAGCTTAGATATTACAGGGCCCGGCTACACCTTC. The full variable domain, in which reference TRBV11-2 and TRBJ1-2 provide the parts outside the CDR3, is EAGVAQSPRYKIIEKRQSVAFWCNPISGHATLYWYQQILGQGPKLLIQFQNNGVVDDSQLPKDRFSAERLKGVDSTLKIQPAKLEDSAVYLCASSLDITGPGYTFGSGTRLTVV.

This clone was detected a few times. The chain links TRBV14 to TRBJ1-1, with D uncertain. CDR1 and CDR2 (germline): SGHDN, FVKESK. The CDR3 totals 11 residues. V was shortened by 3 bases and J by 3 bases, with 2 bases between the two germline ends. The CDR3 region is CASSQYTEAFF. CDR3 nucleotide sequence: TGTGCCAGCAGCCAGTACACTGAAGCTTTCTTT.

The chain has TRBV6-6 and TRBJ2-1; D may be TRBD2 (5 bases). CDR1 and CDR2 from the germline V gene are MNHNY and SVGAGI (reference sequence). The CDR3 has 14 amino acids. V lost 2 bases and J lost 8, with 13 bases in between. The CDR3 protein is CASSYVGVYDEQFF. CDR3 sequence (DNA): TGTGCCAGCAGTTACGTGGGAGTTTACGATGAGCAGTTCTTC.

J is TRBJ2-2 and V is TRBV18, with 7 bases fitting TRBD1. The ends lost 3 bases at V and 4 bases at J; junction bases unmatched: 5. The CDR3 consists of 15 residues. Per the germline V gene, CDR1 is KGHSH and CDR2 is LQKENI. The CDR3 DNA reads as TGTGCCAGCTCACCGGACAGGACAATCACCGGGGAGCTGTTTTTT. This encodes CASSPDRTITGELFF.

The V gene is TRBV28, the J gene TRBJ2-2; TRBD1 is a possible D gene (6 bases). Germline values: CDR1 MDHEN, CDR2 SYDVKM. The V and J ends lost 5 bases and 1 base respectively, with 8 bases between them. CDR3 size: 14 residues. This CDR3 reads CASSVGQNTGELFF. The CDR3 DNA reads TGTGCCAGCAGTGTGGGACAGAACACCGGGGAGCTGTTTTTT. Drawing the rest from reference TRBV28 and TRBJ2-2, the complete variable domain is DVKVTQSSRYLVKRTGEKVFLECVQDMDHENMFWYRQDPGLGLRLIYFSYDVKMKEKGDIPEGYSVSREKKERFSLILESASTNQTSMYLCASSVGQNTGELFFGEGSRLTVL.

The chain has TRBV15 and TRBJ2-1; 7 bases agree with TRBD1. CDR3 length equals 15 residues. The V segment lost 3 bases and the J segment 2 bases; nucleotides outside the gene matches: 4. Germline values: CDR1 LNHNV, CDR2 YYDKDF (reference sequence). CDR3 loop: CATSSATGTYNEQFF. Here the CDR3 DNA reads TGTGCCACCAGCAGTGCGACAGGGACCTACAATGAGCAGTTCTTC. The full variable domain, in which reference TRBV15 and TRBJ2-1 provide the parts outside the CDR3, is DAMVIQNPRYQVTQFGKPVTLSCSQTLNHNVMYWYQQKSSQAPKLLFHYYDKDFNNEADTPDNFQSRRPNTSFCFLDIRSPGLGDTAMYLCATSSATGTYNEQFFGPGTRLTVL.

The chain combines TRBV5-5 with TRBJ1-3; D not resolved. V gave up 4 bases and J gave up 4 bases, with 6 bases separating them. Germline V gene sequence: CDR1 SGHKS, CDR2 YYEKEE (reference sequence). CDR3 length: 12 amino acids. CDR3 region: CASSESGNTIYF. CDR3 DNA: TGTGCCAGCAGCGAATCAGGAAACACCATATATTTT.

The genes are TRBV10-3 and TRBJ2-3, with 14 bases fitting TRBD2. V shed 7 bases and J 6 bases; nucleotides not matched to a gene: 12. Germline V gives CDR1 ENHRY, CDR2 SYGVKD. This CDR3 comprises 17 residues. The CDR3 spells CAINQRGLAGATDTQYF. The CDR3 region has the DNA TGTGCCATCAATCAAAGGGGACTAGCGGGAGCTACGGATACGCAGTATTTT.

The CDR3 is CASSFTGGRETQYF. In nucleotides, the CDR3 is TGTGCCAGCAGTTTTACAGGGGGCCGAGAGACCCAGTACTTC. The chain carries TRBV5-8 and TRBJ2-5; 9 bases agree with TRBD1. Germline V gives CDR1 SGHTS, CDR2 YDEGEE. Trimming at V came to 5 bases and at J to 4 bases, leaving 6 bases not matched to a gene. The CDR3 totals 14 residues.

The V gene is TRBV7-9, the J gene TRBJ1-4; 10 nucleotides line up with TRBD1. The CDR3 runs to 16 residues. V trimming: 4 bases; J trimming: 8 bases; junction bases outside the gene matches: 10. The V gene's germline CDR1 is SEHNR and CDR2 FQNEAQ (reference sequence). CDR3 nucleotides: TGTGCCAGCAGCTCGCTCGAGACAGGGGGCGGCGAAAAACTGTTTTTT. It specifies CASSSLETGGGEKLFF.

V usage is TRBV18 and J usage is TRBJ1-1; D is undetermined. This CDR3 has 14 residues. V lost 2 bases and J 2 bases, leaving 9 bases between the germline ends. Germline V lookup: CDR1 KGHSH, CDR2 LQKENI. The chain's CDR3 is CASSPTPANTEAFF. The CDR3, as DNA: TGTGCCAGCTCACCAACCCCAGCTAACACTGAAGCTTTCTTT.

This chain joins TRBV14 and TRBJ2-1, with 8 bases lining up with TRBD2. Unmatched junction bases numbered 8, after V lost 5 bases and J lost 5 bases. Germline CDR1 SGHDN, CDR2 FVKESK. The CDR3 consists of 15 residues. The CDR3 region has the DNA TGTGCCAGCAGCGGACTAGCCCTCGGGGACAATGAGCAGTTCTTC. Its translation: CASSGLALGDNEQFF. The full variable domain, rest sourced from reference TRBV14 and TRBJ2-1, is EAGVTQFPSHSVIEKGQTVTLRCDPISGHDNLYWYRRVMGKEIKFLLHFVKESKQDESGMPNNRFLAERTGGTYSTLKVQPAELEDSGVYFCASSGLALGDNEQFFGPGTRLTVL.

The sample holds one count of this clone. The chain links TRBV5-1 to TRBJ2-1; 10 nucleotides align to TRBD2. V was pared by 2 bases and J by 5 bases, with 7 bases of the junction left unmatched. The length of the CDR3 is 16 residues. Germline V lookup: CDR1 SGHRS, CDR2 YFSETQ. The DNA of the CDR3 is TGCGCCAGCAGCTTCATAACTAGCGGGGCAGACAATGAGCAGTTCTTC. It codes for CASSFITSGADNEQFF.

The sample holds a few counts of this clone. The chain recombines TRBV6-1 with TRBJ1-2; D is unclear. Trimming shortened V by 4 bases and J by 13 bases, and 16 bases separated the two germline ends. Germline V gives CDR1 MNHNS, CDR2 SASEGT. The CDR3 totals 12 residues. The CDR3 is CASSAGTARATF. The CDR3 nucleotides are TGTGCCAGCAGTGCAGGTACCGCTCGGGCCACCTTC.

This clone was detected only a few times. One end of the junction varies from germline; a read error may be responsible. V is TRBV7-9 and J is TRBJ2-7; 8 bases agree with TRBD2. The CDR3 is made up of 14 amino acids. In germline, CDR1 is SEHNR, CDR2 FQNEAQ (reference sequence). CDR3 sequence (DNA): TGTGCCAGCAGCTTCGTCGGGGGGGGACCCCCTTTTGACTTC. Its translation: CASSFVGGGPPFDF.

This sequence joins TRBV18 and TRBJ2-7, with TRBD2 identical over 10 bases. Germline values: CDR1 KGHSH, CDR2 LQKENI. The CDR3 extends over 15 amino acids. The ends lost 1 base at V and 5 bases at J; junction bases unmatched: 5. DNA for the CDR3: TGTGCCAGCTCACCACAGAGCGGGGGGGCTGACGAGCAGTACTTC. Its translation: CASSPQSGGADEQYF.

The rearrangement joins TRBV10-2 to TRBJ1-1; a possible D gene is TRBD1 (5 bases). Trimming removed 3 bases from V and 1 base from J, with 6 bases in between. Germline V gene sequence: CDR1 WSHSY, CDR2 SAAADI. The CDR3 loop spans 13 amino acids. For the CDR3, the DNA is TGCGCCAGCAGTGATCAGGGGAACACTGAAGCTTTCTTT. Protein sequence: CASSDQGNTEAFF.

This clone was seen a few times. J is TRBJ2-2 and V is TRBV11-2, with D perhaps matching TRBD1 (6 bases). V dropped 5 bases and J dropped 2 bases, with 9 bases sitting between them. Germline V CDR1 and CDR2: SGHAT, FQNNGV. The length of the CDR3 is 14 residues. The CDR3 sequence is CASSRDTNTGELFF. DNA for the CDR3: TGTGCCAGCAGCAGGGACACCAACACCGGGGAGCTGTTTTTT.

The V and J genes are TRBV19 and TRBJ2-1; 9 bases match TRBD2. Germline V lookup: CDR1 LNHDA, CDR2 SQIVND (reference sequence). The CDR3 covers 16 residues. V gave up 4 bases and J gave up 4 bases; unmatched junction bases: 8. CDR3 residues: CASSRAGSGGYNEQFF. CDR3 coding DNA: TGTGCCAGTAGTAGGGCGGGTAGCGGGGGTTACAATGAGCAGTTCTTC.